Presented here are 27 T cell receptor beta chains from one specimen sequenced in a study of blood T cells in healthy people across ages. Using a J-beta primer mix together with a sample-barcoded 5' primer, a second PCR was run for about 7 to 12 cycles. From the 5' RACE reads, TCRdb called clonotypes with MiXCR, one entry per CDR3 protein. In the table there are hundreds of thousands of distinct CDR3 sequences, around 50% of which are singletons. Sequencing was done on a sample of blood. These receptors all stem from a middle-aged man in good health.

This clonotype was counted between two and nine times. The CDR3 region has the DNA TGTGCCAGCAGCTTAGACCCAGTGATCTCTGGGGCCAACGTCCTGACTTTC. It encodes CASSLDPVISGANVLTF. The rearrangement uses TRBV7-3 and TRBJ2-6; D is uncertain. Per the germline V gene, CDR1 is SGHTA and CDR2 is FQGTGA. This CDR3 contains 17 residues. V was trimmed by 2 bases and J by 0 bases, leaving 11 bases between them. The variable domain in full, with the rest retrieved from reference TRBV7-3 and TRBJ2-6, is GAGVSQTPSNKVTEKGKYVELRCDPISGHTALYWYRQSLGQGPEFLIYFQGTGAADDSGLPNDRFFAVRPEGSVSTLKIQRTERGDSAVYLCASSLDPVISGANVLTFGAGSRLTVL.

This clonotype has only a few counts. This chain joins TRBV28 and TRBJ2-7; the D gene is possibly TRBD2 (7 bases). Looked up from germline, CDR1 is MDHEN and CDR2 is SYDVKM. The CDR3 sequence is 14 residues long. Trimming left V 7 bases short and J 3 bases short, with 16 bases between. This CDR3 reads CASTQGGGGYEQYF. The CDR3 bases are TGTGCCAGCACCCAGGGCGGGGGCGGCTACGAGCAGTACTTC.

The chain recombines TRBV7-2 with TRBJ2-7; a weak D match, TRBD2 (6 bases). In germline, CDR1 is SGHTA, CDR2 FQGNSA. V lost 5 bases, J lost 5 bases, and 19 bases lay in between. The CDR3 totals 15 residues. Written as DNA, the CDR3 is TGTGCCAGCAGCCTTGCCGGGACTCCCGTGGACGAGCAGTACTTC. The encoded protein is CASSLAGTPVDEQYF. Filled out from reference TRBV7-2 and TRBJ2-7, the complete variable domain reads GAGVSQSPSNKVTEKGKDVELRCDPISGHTALYWYRQSLGQGLEFLIYFQGNSAPDKSGLPSDRFSAERTGGSVSTLTIQRTQQEDSAVYLCASSLAGTPVDEQYFGPGTRLTVT.

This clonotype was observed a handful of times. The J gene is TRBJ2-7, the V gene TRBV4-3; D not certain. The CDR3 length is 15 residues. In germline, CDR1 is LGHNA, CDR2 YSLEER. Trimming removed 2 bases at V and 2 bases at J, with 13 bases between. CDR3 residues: CASSQQKEGTYEQYF. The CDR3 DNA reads TGCGCCAGCAGCCAACAAAAAGAAGGGACCTACGAGCAGTACTTC.

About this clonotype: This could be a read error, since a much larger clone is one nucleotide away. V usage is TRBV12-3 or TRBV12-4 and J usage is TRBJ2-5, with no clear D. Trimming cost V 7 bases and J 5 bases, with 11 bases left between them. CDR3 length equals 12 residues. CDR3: CASTITVETQYF. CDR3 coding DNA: TGTGCCAGCACCATCACGGTGGAGACCCAGTACTTC.

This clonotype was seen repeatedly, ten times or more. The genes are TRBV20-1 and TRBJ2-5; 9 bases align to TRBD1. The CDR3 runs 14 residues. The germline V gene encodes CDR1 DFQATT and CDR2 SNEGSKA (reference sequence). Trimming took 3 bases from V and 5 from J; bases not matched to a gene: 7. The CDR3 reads CSARGTGIGETQYF. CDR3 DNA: TGCAGTGCTAGGGGGACAGGGATCGGGGAGACCCAGTACTTC.

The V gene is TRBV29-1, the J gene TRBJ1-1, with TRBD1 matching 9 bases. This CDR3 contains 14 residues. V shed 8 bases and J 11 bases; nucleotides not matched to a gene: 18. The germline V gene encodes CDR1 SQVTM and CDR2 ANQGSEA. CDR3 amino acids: CSIGVPGQGSYAFF. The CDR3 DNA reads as TGCAGCATAGGAGTCCCGGGACAGGGATCGTATGCTTTCTTT.

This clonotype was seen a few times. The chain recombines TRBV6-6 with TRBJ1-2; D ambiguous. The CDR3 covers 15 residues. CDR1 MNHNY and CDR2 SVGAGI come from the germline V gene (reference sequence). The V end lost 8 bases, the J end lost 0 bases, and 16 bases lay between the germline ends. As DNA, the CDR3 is TGTGCCAGCGCGGAGTCATATTCGACTAACTATGGCTACACCTTC. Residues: CASAESYSTNYGYTF.

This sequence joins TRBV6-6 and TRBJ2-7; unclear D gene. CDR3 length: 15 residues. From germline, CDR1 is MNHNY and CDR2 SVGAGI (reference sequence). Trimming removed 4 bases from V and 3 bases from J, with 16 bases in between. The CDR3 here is CASSSGPRGFYEQYF. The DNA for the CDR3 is TGTGCCAGCAGTTCCGGACCAAGAGGCTTCTACGAGCAGTACTTC.

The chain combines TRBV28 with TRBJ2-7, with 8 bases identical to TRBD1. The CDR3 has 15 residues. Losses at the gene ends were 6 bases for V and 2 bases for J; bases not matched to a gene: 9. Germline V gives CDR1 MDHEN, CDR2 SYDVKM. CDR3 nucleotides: TGTGCCAGCAGAACCCCCGGACAGGGCCCCTACGAGCAGTACTTC. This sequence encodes CASRTPGQGPYEQYF.

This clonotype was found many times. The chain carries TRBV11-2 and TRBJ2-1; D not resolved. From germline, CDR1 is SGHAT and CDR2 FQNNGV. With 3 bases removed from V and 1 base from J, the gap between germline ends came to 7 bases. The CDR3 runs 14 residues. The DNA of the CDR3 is TGTGCCAGCAGCTTCGTTAATTCCTACAATGAGCAGTTCTTC. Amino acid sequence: CASSFVNSYNEQFF.

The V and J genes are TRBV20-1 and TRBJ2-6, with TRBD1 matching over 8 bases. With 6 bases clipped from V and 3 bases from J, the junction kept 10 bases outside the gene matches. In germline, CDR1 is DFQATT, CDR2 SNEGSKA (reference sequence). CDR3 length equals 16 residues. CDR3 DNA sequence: TGCAGTGCCCCGGGACAGGCCCGGTTTGGGGCCAACGTCCTGACTTTC. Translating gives CSAPGQARFGANVLTF.

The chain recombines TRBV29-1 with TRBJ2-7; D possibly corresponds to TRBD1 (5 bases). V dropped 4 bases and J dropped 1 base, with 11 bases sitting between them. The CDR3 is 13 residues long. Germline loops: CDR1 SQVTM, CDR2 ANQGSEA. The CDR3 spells CSVGVQGSYEQYF. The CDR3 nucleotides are TGCAGCGTTGGGGTCCAGGGTTCCTACGAGCAGTACTTC.

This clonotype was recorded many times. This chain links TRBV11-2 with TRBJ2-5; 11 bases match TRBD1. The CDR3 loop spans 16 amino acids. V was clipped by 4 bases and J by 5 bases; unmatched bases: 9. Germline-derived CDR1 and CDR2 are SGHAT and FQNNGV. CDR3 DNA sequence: TGTGCCAGCAGCTCATACCCCGGGACAGGGGGTGAGACCCAGTACTTC. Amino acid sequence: CASSSYPGTGGETQYF.

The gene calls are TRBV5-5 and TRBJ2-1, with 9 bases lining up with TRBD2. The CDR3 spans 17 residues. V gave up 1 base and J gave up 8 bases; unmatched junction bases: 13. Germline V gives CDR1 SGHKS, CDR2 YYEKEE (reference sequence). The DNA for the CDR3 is TGTGCCAGCAGCTTGCGTCTAGCGGGAACCGAGGGGTATGAGCAGTTCTTC. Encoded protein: CASSLRLAGTEGYEQFF.

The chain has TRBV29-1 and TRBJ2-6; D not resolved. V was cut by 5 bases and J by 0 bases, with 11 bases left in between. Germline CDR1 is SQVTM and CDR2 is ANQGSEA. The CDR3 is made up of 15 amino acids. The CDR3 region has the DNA TGCAGCGTTTTCAGCCCCCCCTCTGGGGCCAACGTCCTGACTTTC. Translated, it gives CSVFSPPSGANVLTF. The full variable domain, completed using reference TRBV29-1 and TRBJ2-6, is SAVISQKPSRDICQRGTSLTIQCQVDSQVTMMFWYRQQPGQSLTLIATANQGSEATYESGFVIDKFPISRPNLTFSTLTVSNMSPEDSSIYLCSVFSPPSGANVLTFGAGSRLTVL.

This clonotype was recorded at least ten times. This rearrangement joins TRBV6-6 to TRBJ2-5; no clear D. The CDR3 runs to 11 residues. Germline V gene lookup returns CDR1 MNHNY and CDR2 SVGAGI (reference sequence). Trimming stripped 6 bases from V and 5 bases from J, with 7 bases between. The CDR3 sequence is CASSRKETQYF. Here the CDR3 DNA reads TGTGCCAGCAGCCGAAAGGAGACCCAGTACTTC.

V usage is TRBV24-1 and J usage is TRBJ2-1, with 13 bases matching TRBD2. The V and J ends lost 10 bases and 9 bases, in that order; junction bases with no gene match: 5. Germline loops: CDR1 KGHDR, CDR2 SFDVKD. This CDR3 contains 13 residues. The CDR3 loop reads CATGLAGEGEQFF. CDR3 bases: TGTGCCACAGGACTAGCGGGAGAGGGTGAGCAGTTCTTC.

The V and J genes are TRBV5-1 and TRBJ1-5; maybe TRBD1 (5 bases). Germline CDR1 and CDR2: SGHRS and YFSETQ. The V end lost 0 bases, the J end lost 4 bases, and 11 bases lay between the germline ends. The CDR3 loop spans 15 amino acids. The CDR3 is CASSLAGERNQPQHF. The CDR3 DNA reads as TGCGCCAGCAGCTTGGCGGGGGAGAGAAATCAGCCCCAGCATTTT. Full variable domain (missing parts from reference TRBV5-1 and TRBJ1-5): KAGVTQTPRYLIKTRGQQVTLSCSPISGHRSVSWYQQTPGQGLQFLFEYFSETQRNKGNFPGRFSGRQFSNSRSEMNVSTLELGDSALYLCASSLAGERNQPQHFGDGTRLSIL.

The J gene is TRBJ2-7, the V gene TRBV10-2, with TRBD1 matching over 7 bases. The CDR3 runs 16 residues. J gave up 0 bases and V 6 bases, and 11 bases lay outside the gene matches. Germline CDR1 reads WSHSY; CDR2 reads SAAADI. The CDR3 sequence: CASRDIGTASSYEQYF. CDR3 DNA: TGCGCCAGCAGGGACATAGGGACAGCCAGCTCCTACGAGCAGTACTTC.

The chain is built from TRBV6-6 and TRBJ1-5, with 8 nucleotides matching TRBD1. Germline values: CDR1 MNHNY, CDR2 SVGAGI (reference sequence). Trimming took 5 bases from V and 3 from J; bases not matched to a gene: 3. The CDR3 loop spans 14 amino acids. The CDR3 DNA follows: TGTGCCAGCAGTCATCAGGGGGCCAATCAGCCCCAGCATTTT. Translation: CASSHQGANQPQHF.

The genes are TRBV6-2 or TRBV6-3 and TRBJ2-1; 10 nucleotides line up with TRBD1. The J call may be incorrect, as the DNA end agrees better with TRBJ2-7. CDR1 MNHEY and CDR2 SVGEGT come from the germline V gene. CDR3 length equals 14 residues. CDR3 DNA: TGTGCCAGCAGGGGGACAGGGGTTGGCAATGAGCAGTACTTC. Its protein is CASRGTGVGNEQYF.

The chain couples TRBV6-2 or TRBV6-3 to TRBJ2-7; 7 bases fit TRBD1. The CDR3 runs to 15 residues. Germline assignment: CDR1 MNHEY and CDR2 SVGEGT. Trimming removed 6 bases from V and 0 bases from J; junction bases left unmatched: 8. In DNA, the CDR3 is TGTGCCAGCAGGTGGGTTAAGGGGGCCTCCTACGAGCAGTACTTC. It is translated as CASRWVKGASYEQYF.

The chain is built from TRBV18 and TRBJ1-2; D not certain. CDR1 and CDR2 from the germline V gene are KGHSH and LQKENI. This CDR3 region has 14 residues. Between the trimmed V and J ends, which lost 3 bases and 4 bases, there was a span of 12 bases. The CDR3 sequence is CASSPPTISYGYTF. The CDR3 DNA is TGTGCCAGCTCACCGCCAACTATAAGCTATGGCTACACCTTC.

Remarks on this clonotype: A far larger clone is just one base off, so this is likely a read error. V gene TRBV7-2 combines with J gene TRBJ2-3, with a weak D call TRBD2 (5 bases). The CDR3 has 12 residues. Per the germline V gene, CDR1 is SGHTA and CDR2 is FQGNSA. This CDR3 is CASSSSTDMQYF. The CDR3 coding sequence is TGTGCCAGCAGCTCTAGCACAGATATGCAGTATTTT. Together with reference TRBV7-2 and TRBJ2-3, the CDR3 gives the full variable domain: GAGVSQSPSNKVTEKGKDVELRCDPISGHTALYWYRQSLGQGLEFLIYFQGNSAPDKSGLPSDRFSAERTGGSVSTLTIQRTQQEDSAVYLCASSSSTDMQYFGPGTRLTVL.

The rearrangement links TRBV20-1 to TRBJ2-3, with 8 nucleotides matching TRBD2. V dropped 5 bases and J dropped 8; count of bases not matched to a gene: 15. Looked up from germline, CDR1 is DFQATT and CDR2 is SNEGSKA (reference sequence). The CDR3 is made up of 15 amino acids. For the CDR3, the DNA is TGCAGTGCTGGGACTAGTACCTCTGGACCAGGTACGCAGTATTTT. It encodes CSAGTSTSGPGTQYF.

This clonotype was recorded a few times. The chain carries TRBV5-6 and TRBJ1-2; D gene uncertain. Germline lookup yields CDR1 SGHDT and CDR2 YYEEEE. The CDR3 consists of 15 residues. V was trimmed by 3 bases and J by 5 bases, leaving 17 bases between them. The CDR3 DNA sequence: TGTGCCAGCAGCTCCCCGGCGGGAGTACGATATGGCTACACCTTC. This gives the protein CASSSPAGVRYGYTF.